The T cell receptor beta chain under discussion was sequenced for a study of cytomegalovirus exposure and HLA in healthy donors (dated by TCRdb to the late 2010s). The study in broad terms: An earlier analysis of 587 of the donors reported 276 Gb of sequence data and approximately 120 million unique TCR beta sequences obtained from roughly 170 million T cells. An early release covering more than 500 HLA-typed donors comprised about 290 gigabases of sequencing data and about 90 million unique TCR sequences. Among the approximately 400 genotyped donors, approximately 76% belonged to the genetic ancestry cluster associated with self-reported Caucasian donors. The study was designed to test whether signatures of past pathogen exposure could be identified by cataloging public T cell receptors. The study profiled the T cell repertoires of fewer than 850 subjects by immunosequencing and related them to cytomegalovirus serostatus. Besides the first cohort of approximately 670 subjects, a separate validation cohort made up of 90 to 150 different subjects was used. High-throughput TCR immunosequencing, statistical association of individual TCRs with disease status, and machine learning were combined to predict cytomegalovirus infection status. A later analysis re-examined previously published TCR beta repertoires from about 700 donors and added high-resolution HLA genotyping to investigate patterns of TCR occurrence. In the later analysis, no new phenotypic data were used to find candidate immune exposures; instead, reliance was placed on TCR beta sequences and their occurrence across donors. To decide whether each TCR beta V gene segment behaved as functional or pseudogenic, an earlier analysis of several hundred of the donors relied on high-throughput TCR beta sequencing. Donor age, sex, ethnicity and CMV serostatus were compiled together with the repertoire data. A later genetic analysis took genome-wide SNP genotypes for about 65% of the 666 donors and used that subset as a discovery cohort. All discovery cohort repertoires had been generated using a single sequencing platform. HLA typing covered class I and class II loci at four-digit resolution. Typing coverage varied by locus: roughly 629-640 donors for A, B, C, DRB1 and DQB1; roughly 520 for DQA1; 606 for DPA1; 450 to 480 for DPB1. Roughly 5 DR-DQ haplotypes were handled as single units for association and clustering, since linkage in the cohort was strong. Among several hundred genotyped donors of the cohort, an average of about 220,000 unique TCR beta nucleotide sequences was sequenced per donor, of which about 18% were non-productive. General study outcomes and caveats: According to a later analysis, most CMV-associated TCR beta chains appeared to be HLA-restricted, and the HLA associations seemed to be driven largely by CMV exposure. A few of the identified cytomegalovirus-associated TCR beta chains were confirmed in vitro to be specific for cytomegalovirus antigens. Because counts were too low, about 18 rarely observed V segments, including chromosome 9 orphons, were excluded from the earlier analysis of several hundred of the donors. In a later analysis, several top co-occurrence clusters were reported to appear linked to parvovirus B19, influenza, CMV and Epstein-Barr virus. The sequencing pipeline was judged likely to have produced a cluster of highly shared sequence variants as a technical artifact. CMV serostatus was the only immune exposure information available for the cohort. A further reported finding was that TCR beta sequences accurately predicted the HLA-A and HLA-B alleles for most subjects in the first cohort. Linkage disequilibrium might explain the correlated functional status among segregating V segments, but an unknown experimental factor could not be ruled out. Specific HLA alleles were associated with roughly 17,000 TCR beta sequences at a false discovery rate of 0.05 in a later analysis. In a later analysis, HLA-associated TCR beta chains were found to be more clonally expanded and to have lower generation probabilities than equally common non-associated chains. Because HLA typing was missing for some donors at each locus, association tests included only the typed subset. The authors suggested that the approach could potentially be extended to other disease states and immunological phenotypes. Roughly uniform sequencing depth across donors was assumed in presence/absence analyses, although this assumption may not hold. According to a later analysis, TCR association rates differed among HLA loci, with DRB1 alleles showing the most associated TCRs and HLA-C alleles showing the fewest. Only TCR beta chains were sequenced in this cohort, and the absence of alpha or paired-chain data limited detectable features. According to a later genetic analysis, donors in an Asian-associated ancestry cluster had fewer N-insertions in productive TCRs than the approximately 670-donor mean. The classifier was reported to diagnose cytomegalovirus status with high specificity and sensitivity in both the original and validation cohorts. An earlier analysis of 450 to 750 of the donors showed that most TCR beta V segments appeared in productive rearrangements either about 90% or about 30% of the time, which broadly matched IMGT annotations. In a later genetic analysis, a missense DCLRE1C variant was associated with V-gene and J-gene trimming of TCR beta chains, and the association was replicated in an independent cohort. Some IMGT-functional V segments, including TRBV6-2 and TRBV6-3, could not be distinguished by the 87-base-pair reads and were therefore excluded. The study gave a list of 150 to 200 TCR beta chains associated with cytomegalovirus. When HLA alleles, especially DR and DQ, strongly co-occurred, TCR associations were difficult to assign to individual alleles. Across donors, most TCR sequences were observed very rarely, whereas some public TCRs were present in many individuals.

The CDR3 measures 14 amino acids from cysteine to phenylalanine. Kept here is only the CDR3 DNA, which spans 42 bases and is read in frame from base 1. V loses 4 bases at its end and J loses 0 bases; junction bases beyond the gene matches: 1. CDR1 and CDR2, per the germline V gene, are SQVTM and ANQGSEA. With respect to this clone: Its antigen is not yet known.

The library was made by the immunoSEQ multiplex PCR assay. For the multiplex PCR, a mixture combining 60 forward primers for TCR Vbeta segments and 13 reverse primers for TCR Jbeta segments was used. The CDR3 region of rearranged TCR beta genes was amplified from genomic DNA with a multiplex PCR assay. On the Illumina HiSeq System, the amplified TCR beta libraries were sequenced as 87-base-pair reads. From the authors' description of their analysis: A later analysis counted about 82 million unique TCR beta chains across the 550 to 700 repertoires, and some 12 million of these chains were shared by at least two donors. Raw reads were error-corrected and collapsed into unique sequences by a nearest-neighbor algorithm in which closely related sequences were merged to remove PCR and sequencing errors. CDR3 sequences were aligned to IMGT reference sequences to assign V, D and J gene segments. For a sequence to be retained, a match of at least six nucleotides was required to both a V gene segment and a J gene segment. Rearrangements were called productive when the CDR3 lacked stop codons and stayed in frame with V and J; all others were non-productive. CDR3 was defined by IMGT convention, running from the second conserved V-encoded cysteine to the conserved J-encoded phenylalanine. The earlier analysis of about 570 of the donors excluded any sequence lacking an unambiguous match to a single V gene segment. In an earlier analysis of some 590 of the donors, V segments were called functional above 56.7% productive rearrangements and were called segregating when the between-donor standard deviation exceeded 5%. A statistical classification framework was built to diagnose cytomegalovirus status from the catalog of TCR beta chain sequences. A later analysis assigned V and J genes by comparing TCR nucleotide sequences with IMGT/GENE-DB human TR gene sequences. Using the TCRdist pipeline, a later analysis assigned CDR3 sequences along with most-parsimonious VDJ recombination scenarios. In a later analysis, each TCR beta chain was defined by its CDR3 amino acid sequence together with its V-gene family, and reads lacking a unique V-gene family were excluded. In a later analysis, approximately 590 highly shared, low-generation-probability nucleotide sequences were removed to address suspected cross-contamination and a sequencing artifact. In a later analysis, a clonal expansion index for each public chain was calculated from normalized within-repertoire ranks of inferred template counts. In a later analysis, generation probabilities were computed with a VDJ recombination model fitted to out-of-frame rearrangements, and the resulting probabilities were checked against IGoR. A later analysis scored TCR-TCR, TCR-HLA and TCR-CMV co-occurrence with hypergeometric tests, applying a repertoire-size bias correction to TCR pairs. To estimate false discovery rates, a later analysis permuted the HLA or CMV assignments 20 times. A later analysis grouped co-occurring TCRs with DBSCAN, adding TCRdist sequence similarity when clustering within HLA-allele-positive subsets. Repertoires with fewer than 30,000 or more than 120,000 public chains, plus five repertoires with anomalous nucleotide sharing, were excluded from co-occurrence clustering. The table comes from immuneACCESS by way of TCRdb, which keeps in-frame sequences with V and J called. Part of the clones is missing from these tables; in studies checked, under half for an unresolved V gene and the rest for unknown reasons. The DNA gave D and trimming, while V, J and clone size come from that table. This sample's table lists just over 150,000 clones. The top ten hold approximately 2.3% of the sample.

The cohort was made up of approximately 670 healthy bone marrow donors. At the time of sampling, all cohort members were nominally healthy, though unrecorded immune exposures were likely present. The donor was CMV seronegative and belonged to the group of several hundred seronegative cohort members. A peripheral blood sample was collected from each donor, and TCR beta sequencing was performed on peripheral blood mononuclear cells. Genomic DNA extraction from the blood cell samples was performed with the Qiagen DNeasy Blood Extraction Kit. This chain is built from TRBV29-1 and TRBJ2-2; TRBD2 agrees with 8 junctional bases. The origin of this receptor is a man in his thirties or forties in good health and CMV-seronegative. Sequenced material: PBMCs. The CDR3 in this case is CSVGGLANTGELFF. The DNA is as follows: TGCAGCGTTGGGGGACTAGCGAACACCGGGGAGCTGTTTTTT.